These T cell receptor beta chains were read from a single sample in a study of T-cell reconstitution after alpha-beta-depleted transplantation in children. Using its own MiXCR run on the PCR reads, TCRdb lists one record per CDR3 protein. This table has about 610,000 distinct CDR3 sequences, over 9.5% appearing once. The sequencing here drew on PBMCs from the stem cell graft donor, taken from the stem cell graft. These receptors were taken from a human donor who donated a stem cell graft to a child with acute myeloid leukemia. Both conserved end residues are part of each CDR3. Each record gives: V gene, J gene, D gene, clone size, CDR3 protein, CDR3 DNA. D genes are given only for firm matches. Clone size is stated in some rows and not others, as once, few, many or a class when expanded.

V gene: TRBV9; J gene: TRBJ2-5; D gene: TRBD2; clone size: NA; CDR3 protein: CASSVDRLAAETQYF; CDR3 DNA: TGTGCCAGCAGCGTAGACAGACTAGCTGCAGAGACCCAGTACTTC
V gene: TRBV20-1; J gene: TRBJ2-3; D gene: TRBD2; clone size: few; CDR3 protein: CSARDPGGGTDTQYF; CDR3 DNA: TGCAGTGCTAGAGATCCTGGGGGGGGCACAGATACGCAGTATTTT
V gene: TRBV15; J gene: TRBJ2-5; D gene: NA; clone size: few; CDR3 protein: CATSRGGREQETQYF; CDR3 DNA: TGTGCCACCAGCAGAGGGGGACGGGAACAAGAGACCCAGTACTTC
V gene: TRBV10-3; J gene: TRBJ2-1; D gene: TRBD2; clone size: few; CDR3 protein: CAISESTRTSGISYNEQFF; CDR3 DNA: TGTGCCATCAGTGAGTCTACCCGGACTAGCGGGATTTCCTACAATGAGCAGTTCTTC
V gene: TRBV29-1; J gene: TRBJ2-7; D gene: TRBD2; clone size: NA; CDR3 protein: CSVGVAGYEQYF; CDR3 DNA: TGCAGCGTGGGGGTAGCGGGTTACGAGCAGTACTTC
V gene: TRBV12-3/TRBV12-4; J gene: TRBJ2-1; D gene: NA; clone size: NA; CDR3 protein: CASSFYTEQFF; CDR3 DNA: TGTGCCAGCAGTTTTTACACGGAGCAGTTCTTC
V gene: TRBV20-1; J gene: TRBJ2-2; D gene: NA; clone size: NA; CDR3 protein: CSASMGAEGTGELFF; CDR3 DNA: TGCAGTGCTAGTATGGGGGCTGAGGGGACCGGGGAGCTGTTTTTT
V gene: TRBV6-5; J gene: TRBJ1-1; D gene: TRBD1; clone size: NA; CDR3 protein: CASGGTVEAIF; CDR3 DNA: TGTGCCAGCGGGGGGACAGTTGAAGCTATCTTT
V gene: TRBV19; J gene: TRBJ2-3; D gene: TRBD2; clone size: NA; CDR3 protein: CASSRSAGETDTQYF; CDR3 DNA: TGTGCCAGTAGTAGGTCGGCGGGAGAAACAGATACGCAGTATTTT
V gene: TRBV3-1; J gene: TRBJ2-7; D gene: NA; clone size: NA; CDR3 protein: CASSHLPGTQYF; CDR3 DNA: TGTGCCAGCAGCCACCTCCCGGGAACGCAGTACTTC
V gene: TRBV20-1; J gene: TRBJ2-5; D gene: NA; clone size: few; CDR3 protein: CSARDIWDQETQYF; CDR3 DNA: TGCAGTGCTAGAGATATCTGGGACCAAGAGACCCAGTACTTC
V gene: TRBV3-1; J gene: TRBJ1-5; D gene: NA; clone size: NA; CDR3 protein: CASSQVMRGQPQHF; CDR3 DNA: TGTGCCAGCAGCCAAGTTATGAGGGGTCAGCCCCAGCATTTT
V gene: TRBV7-9; J gene: TRBJ1-4; D gene: NA; clone size: many; CDR3 protein: CASSPGTLSEKLFF; CDR3 DNA: TGTGCCAGCAGCCCCGGGACTTTAAGTGAAAAACTGTTTTTT
V gene: TRBV15; J gene: TRBJ2-1; D gene: TRBD1; clone size: NA; CDR3 protein: CATSRDRDRVGNEQFF; CDR3 DNA: TGTGCCACCAGCAGAGACCGGGACAGGGTCGGTAATGAGCAGTTCTTC
V gene: TRBV14; J gene: TRBJ2-3; D gene: NA; clone size: NA; CDR3 protein: CASSPLGWEDTQYF; CDR3 DNA: TGTGCCAGCAGCCCACTGGGATGGGAAGATACGCAGTATTTT
V gene: TRBV4-3; J gene: TRBJ2-1; D gene: NA; clone size: few; CDR3 protein: CASSHDSSGIYNEQFF; CDR3 DNA: TGCGCCAGCAGCCACGACTCTAGTGGGATATACAATGAGCAGTTCTTC
V gene: TRBV10-3; J gene: TRBJ1-5; D gene: NA; clone size: NA; CDR3 protein: CAISEMAAQDQPQHF; CDR3 DNA: TGTGCCATCAGTGAAATGGCAGCTCAGGATCAGCCCCAGCATTTT
V gene: TRBV12-3/TRBV12-4; J gene: TRBJ2-3; D gene: TRBD1; clone size: few; CDR3 protein: CASSSRQGRGGTDTQYF; CDR3 DNA: TGTGCCAGCAGTTCCCGACAGGGGCGCGGTGGCACAGATACGCAGTATTTT
V gene: TRBV27; J gene: TRBJ2-1; D gene: TRBD2; clone size: many; CDR3 protein: CASSLLGRAFNEQFF; CDR3 DNA: TGTGCCAGCAGTTTACTCGGGAGGGCCTTCAATGAGCAGTTCTTC
V gene: TRBV7-2; J gene: TRBJ2-1; D gene: TRBD2; clone size: few; CDR3 protein: CASSFSGRAYNEQFF; CDR3 DNA: TGTGCCAGCAGCTTTAGCGGGAGGGCCTACAATGAGCAGTTCTTC
V gene: TRBV7-3; J gene: TRBJ2-5; D gene: NA; clone size: many; CDR3 protein: CASSLMTQETQYF; CDR3 DNA: TGTGCCAGCAGCTTAATGACACAAGAGACCCAGTACTTC
V gene: TRBV2; J gene: TRBJ2-7; D gene: NA; clone size: NA; CDR3 protein: CASRTGLRNYEQYF; CDR3 DNA: TGTGCCAGCAGAACAGGGCTGCGAAACTACGAGCAGTACTTC
V gene: TRBV27; J gene: TRBJ2-3; D gene: TRBD2; clone size: many; CDR3 protein: CASSRLAGVTDTQYF; CDR3 DNA: TGTGCCAGCAGTCGTCTAGCGGGTGTCACAGATACGCAGTATTTT
V gene: TRBV11-2; J gene: TRBJ2-3; D gene: TRBD2; clone size: NA; CDR3 protein: CASSFSRRRAGGVPDTQYF; CDR3 DNA: TGTGCCAGCAGCTTCTCCCGGCGCCGTGCCGGGGGGGTCCCAGATACGCAGTATTTT
V gene: TRBV12-3/TRBV12-4; J gene: TRBJ2-5; D gene: TRBD1; clone size: NA; CDR3 protein: CASSPTGQGAPKGF; CDR3 DNA: TGTGCCAGCTCCCCTACCGGGCAGGGGGCCCCTAAGGGCTTC
V gene: TRBV4-3; J gene: TRBJ2-7; D gene: TRBD2; clone size: many; CDR3 protein: CASSTGTSGFYEQYF; CDR3 DNA: TGCGCCAGCAGCACAGGGACTAGCGGATTCTACGAGCAGTACTTC
V gene: TRBV28; J gene: TRBJ1-1; D gene: NA; clone size: few; CDR3 protein: CASSPYRTADRPEAFF; CDR3 DNA: TGTGCCAGCAGTCCCTACCGGACGGCCGACCGCCCTGAAGCTTTCTTT
V gene: TRBV20-1; J gene: TRBJ1-4; D gene: TRBD1; clone size: few; CDR3 protein: CSARAGTGGARVEKLFF; CDR3 DNA: TGCAGTGCTAGAGCCGGGACAGGGGGCGCGAGGGTGGAAAAACTGTTTTTT
V gene: TRBV4-3; J gene: TRBJ2-1; D gene: NA; clone size: few; CDR3 protein: CASSLSQGLPLF; CDR3 DNA: TGCGCCAGCAGCCTCTCCCAGGGCCTACCACTCTTC
V gene: TRBV6-2/TRBV6-3; J gene: TRBJ1-1; D gene: NA; clone size: few; CDR3 protein: CASSPGERMNTEAFF; CDR3 DNA: TGTGCCAGCAGCCCCGGGGAACGGATGAACACTGAAGCTTTCTTT
V gene: TRBV7-2; J gene: TRBJ2-2; D gene: NA; clone size: NA; CDR3 protein: CASSGSFTGELFF; CDR3 DNA: TGTGCCAGCAGCGGTAGCTTCACCGGGGAGCTGTTTTTT
V gene: TRBV28; J gene: TRBJ1-1; D gene: NA; clone size: NA; CDR3 protein: CASSSPGTVNTEAFF; CDR3 DNA: TGTGCCAGCAGTTCCCCCGGGACGGTGAACACTGAAGCTTTCTTT
V gene: TRBV3-1; J gene: TRBJ2-5; D gene: NA; clone size: few; CDR3 protein: CASSELQETQYF; CDR3 DNA: TGTGCCAGCAGCGAACTCCAAGAGACCCAGTACTTC
V gene: TRBV5-1; J gene: TRBJ2-5; D gene: TRBD1; clone size: NA; CDR3 protein: CASSSRSGTGGETQYF; CDR3 DNA: TGCGCCAGCAGCTCGAGGTCCGGGACAGGAGGGGAGACCCAGTACTTC
V gene: TRBV20-1; J gene: TRBJ2-3; D gene: NA; clone size: few; CDR3 protein: CSAPLADTQYF; CDR3 DNA: TGCAGTGCTCCCCTAGCGGATACGCAGTATTTT
V gene: TRBV20-1; J gene: TRBJ2-6; D gene: NA; clone size: NA; CDR3 protein: CSARELSGSRAGANVLTF; CDR3 DNA: TGCAGTGCTAGAGAGCTCTCGGGGTCTAGGGCTGGGGCCAACGTCCTGACTTTC
V gene: TRBV9; J gene: TRBJ2-7; D gene: TRBD1; clone size: NA; CDR3 protein: CASSVAPGTGYEQYF; CDR3 DNA: TGTGCCAGCAGCGTAGCCCCTGGGACAGGCTACGAGCAGTACTTC
V gene: TRBV30; J gene: TRBJ1-4; D gene: TRBD1; clone size: NA; CDR3 protein: CASDREVFGDEKLFF; CDR3 DNA: TGTGCCTCGGACAGGGAGGTATTCGGGGATGAAAAACTGTTTTTT
V gene: TRBV7-3; J gene: TRBJ2-1; D gene: TRBD2; clone size: few; CDR3 protein: CASSLLPSGESRNEQFF; CDR3 DNA: TGTGCCAGCAGCTTACTGCCTAGCGGGGAATCTCGCAATGAGCAGTTCTTC
V gene: TRBV4-3; J gene: TRBJ1-4; D gene: NA; clone size: NA; CDR3 protein: CASSQDWQGYEKLFF; CDR3 DNA: TGCGCCAGCAGCCAAGATTGGCAGGGGTATGAAAAACTGTTTTTT